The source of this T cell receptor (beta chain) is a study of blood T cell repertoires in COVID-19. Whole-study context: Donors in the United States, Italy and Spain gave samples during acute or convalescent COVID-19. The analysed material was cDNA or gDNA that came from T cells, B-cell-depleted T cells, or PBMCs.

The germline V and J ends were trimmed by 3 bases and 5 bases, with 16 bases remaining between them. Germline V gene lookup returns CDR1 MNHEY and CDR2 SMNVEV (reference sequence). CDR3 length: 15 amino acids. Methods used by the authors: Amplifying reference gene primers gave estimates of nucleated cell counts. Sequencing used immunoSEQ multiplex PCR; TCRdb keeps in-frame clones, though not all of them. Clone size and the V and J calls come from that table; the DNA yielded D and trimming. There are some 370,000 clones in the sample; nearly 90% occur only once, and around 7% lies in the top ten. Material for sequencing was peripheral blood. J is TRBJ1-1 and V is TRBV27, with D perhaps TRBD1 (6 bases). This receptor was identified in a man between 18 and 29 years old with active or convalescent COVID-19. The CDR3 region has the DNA TGTGCCAGCAGTTTTACAGGGAAGAGGCGGACTGAAGCTTTCTTT. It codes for CASSFTGKRRTEAFF.